This TCR beta chain was captured by sequencing in a study of T-cell memory formation after mild COVID-19. Study as a whole: Clusters were largely donor specific. Regarding the study as a whole: Pre-infection memory carried some responding clones, suggesting that cross-reactive memory joined.

On this clonotype: Antigen unknown.

TCRdb re-derived calls from the 5' RACE reads in MiXCR, one entry per CDR3 protein. The sample lists roughly 380,000 distinct CDR3 sequences; around 27% were seen once. The CDR3 spans 17 residues. Germline-derived CDR1 and CDR2 are SGHNT and YYREEE (reference sequence). V was clipped by 3 bases and J by 4 bases, with 19 bases between them. The gene calls are TRBV5-4 and TRBJ2-2; a weak D match, TRBD2 (6 bases). The sequence was collected from an adult woman who had mild COVID-19 (a few samples of this study predate the infection). Cell type and time point are not known. Sequencing used PBMCs or a T cell subset sorted from them (not recorded which). The CDR3 bases are TGTGCCAGCAGCTATAACAGTGGAGGGGAGAGCACCGGGGAGCTGTTTTTT. This sequence encodes CASSYNSGGESTGELFF.